Shown below are 14 T cell receptor beta chains from a single sample sequenced in a study of blood T cells in healthy people across ages. A second roughly 6 to 12 cycle PCR used barcoded and J-beta primers. TCRdb re-called the 5' RACE reads through MiXCR, storing one row per CDR3 protein. The sample consists of 660,000 or so distinct CDR3 sequences, roughly 58% of them appearing once. The specimen sequenced was blood. The receptor set was obtained from a man in his sixties in good health.

The V and J genes are TRBV5-1 and TRBJ2-2; maybe TRBD1 (6 bases). This CDR3 is 16 amino acids long. Germline V gene lookup returns CDR1 SGHRS and CDR2 YFSETQ. V lost 3 bases, J lost 3 bases, and 15 bases lay in between. The CDR3 loop reads CASSSETGRYTGELFF. CDR3 nucleotides: TGCGCCAGCAGCTCGGAGACAGGCCGTTACACCGGGGAGCTGTTTTTT.

The rearrangement joins TRBV20-1 to TRBJ2-1; 7 bases map to TRBD2. The CDR3 has 14 amino acids. Per the germline V gene, CDR1 is DFQATT and CDR2 is SNEGSKA (reference sequence). V was pared by 6 bases and J by 4 bases, with 9 bases of the junction left unmatched. The chain's CDR3 is CSAQEAGVYNEQFF. The CDR3 DNA sequence: TGCAGTGCACAGGAGGCGGGGGTGTACAATGAGCAGTTCTTC.

The chain has TRBV6-5 and TRBJ2-6; tentative D call: TRBD1 (5 bases). The CDR3 has 15 amino acids. The V gene's germline CDR1 is MNHEY and CDR2 SVGAGI. The germline V and J ends were trimmed by 8 bases and 4 bases, with 15 bases remaining between them. The CDR3 here is CASGARSGGANVLTF. CDR3 DNA: TGTGCCAGCGGCGCCCGGTCAGGGGGGGCCAACGTCCTGACTTTC.

The chain has TRBV4-1 and TRBJ2-3; 11 bases align to TRBD2. V dropped 0 bases and J dropped 3; count of bases not matched to a gene: 5. Germline V lookup: CDR1 MGHRA, CDR2 YSYEKL. The CDR3 has 17 amino acids. The CDR3 nucleotides are TGCGCCAGCAGCCAAGACGGTAGCGGGGGGGCGACAGATACGCAGTATTTT. Protein product: CASSQDGSGGATDTQYF.

This clonotype was seen just once. The J gene is TRBJ2-4, the V gene TRBV3-1; D not certain. V lost 4 bases and J 12 bases, leaving 19 bases between the germline ends. This CDR3 is 14 amino acids long. Germline V CDR1 and CDR2: LGHDT, YNNKEL (reference sequence). DNA for the CDR3: TGTGCCAGCAGCCTATCAGGCCCTCAGGAGAATCAGTACTTC. This translates into CASSLSGPQENQYF.

V gene TRBV21-1 combines with J gene TRBJ1-4; whether TRBD1, the table's D call, matches the DNA was not checked. TRBV21-1 is labeled a pseudogene. The CDR3 is made up of 15 amino acids. The DNA of the CDR3 is TGTGCCAGCAGCAAAGAGAGGGGCCGGGAAGAAAAACTGTTTTTT. Its translation is CASSKERGREEKLFF.

This clonotype appeared a few times. The V gene is TRBV6-5, the J gene TRBJ2-5; D tentatively fits TRBD1 or TRBD2 (5 bases each). The CDR3 is 15 amino acids. Germline assignment: CDR1 MNHEY and CDR2 SVGAGI. Trimming removed 7 bases from V and 2 bases from J, with 17 bases in between. Here the CDR3 DNA reads TGTGCCAGCACTAAAAGTTGGGGGAGTCAAGAGACCCAGTACTTC. As protein: CASTKSWGSQETQYF.

This clonotype was detected a few times. This chain uses TRBV29-1 with TRBJ2-3; 9 positions match TRBD1. Trimming cost V 2 bases and J 1 base; bases outside gene matches: 10. CDR3 length: 17 residues. Germline V gene lookup returns CDR1 SQVTM and CDR2 ANQGSEA. The CDR3 region is CSVESTGTGRRTDTQYF. In DNA form, the CDR3 reads TGCAGCGTTGAATCTACCGGGACAGGGAGGCGCACAGATACGCAGTATTTT.

J is TRBJ2-3 and V is TRBV14; D not certain. V lost 3 bases, J lost 5 bases, and 18 bases lay in between. The CDR3 is 16 residues long. Germline V CDR1 and CDR2: SGHDN, FVKESK. The CDR3 DNA follows: TGTGCCAGCAGCCAGTTTCGTCTAGGTCCTGAAGATACGCAGTATTTT. It yields the protein CASSQFRLGPEDTQYF.

This sequence joins TRBV20-1 and TRBJ2-5; the match to TRBD2 covers 11 bases. Germline CDR1 reads DFQATT; CDR2 reads SNEGSKA (reference sequence). CDR3 length: 16 amino acids. V lost 3 bases and J lost 2; bases outside the gene matches: 8. The CDR3 is CSARLMASGGQETQYF. The CDR3 DNA reads TGCAGTGCTAGGCTCATGGCTAGCGGGGGGCAAGAGACCCAGTACTTC.

This clonotype appeared a few times. The chain uses TRBV29-1 and TRBJ2-4, with TRBD2 matching 11 bases. The V gene's germline CDR1 is SQVTM and CDR2 ANQGSEA. The CDR3 has 13 amino acids. J lost 9 bases, V lost 7 bases, and 8 bases had no gene match. CDR3 DNA: TGCAGCGGACGTCTAGCGGGGGGCGGCATTCAGTACTTC. Protein: CSGRLAGGGIQYF.

The sample holds one count of this clonotype. The junction and the germline gene differ at one end; a read error may be behind it. This sequence joins TRBV10-3 and TRBJ2-7; maybe TRBD1 (7 bases). The CDR3 spans 16 residues. Per germline, CDR1 ENHRY and CDR2 SYGVKD. The chain's CDR3 is CAISERGQEGSDEQYF. CDR3 nucleotide sequence: TGTGCCATCAGTGAGAGGGGGCAGGAGGGCTCCGACGAGCAGTACTTC.

In DNA, the CDR3 is TGTGCCAGCAGCTTAGGGTCGGGGGGTGAAGAGCAGTACTTC. This encodes CASSLGSGGEEQYF. The chain employs TRBV7-6 and TRBJ2-7; 7 nucleotides align to TRBD2. V lost 1 base to trimming and J lost 7 bases; unmatched junction nucleotides: 7. This CDR3 spans 14 amino acids. Per germline, CDR1 SGHVS and CDR2 FNYEAQ.

The chain joins TRBV15 to TRBJ2-4; D gene unclear. Germline CDR1 LNHNV, CDR2 YYDKDF (reference sequence). This CDR3 region has 14 residues. Trimming shortened V by 6 bases and J by 0 bases, and 9 bases separated the two germline ends. CDR3 region: CATSQTVAKNIQYF. DNA of the CDR3: TGTGCCACCAGTCAGACCGTAGCCAAAAACATTCAGTACTTC.